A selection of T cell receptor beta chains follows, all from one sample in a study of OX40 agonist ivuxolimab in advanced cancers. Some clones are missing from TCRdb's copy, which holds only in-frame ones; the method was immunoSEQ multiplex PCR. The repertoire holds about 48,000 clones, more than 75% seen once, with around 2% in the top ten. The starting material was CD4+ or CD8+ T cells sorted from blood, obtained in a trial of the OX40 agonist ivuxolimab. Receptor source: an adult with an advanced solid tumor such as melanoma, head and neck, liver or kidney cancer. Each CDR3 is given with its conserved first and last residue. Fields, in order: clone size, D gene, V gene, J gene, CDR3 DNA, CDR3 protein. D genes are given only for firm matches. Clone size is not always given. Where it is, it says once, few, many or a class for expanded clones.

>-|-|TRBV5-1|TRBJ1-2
TGCGCCAGCAGCCCGGACAGTGGGGCTAACTATGGCTACACCTTC
CASSPDSGANYGYTF
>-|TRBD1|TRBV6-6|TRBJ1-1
TGTGCCAGCAGTTACTCAACAGGGGGCGACGTAGCTTTCTTT
CASSYSTGGDVAFF
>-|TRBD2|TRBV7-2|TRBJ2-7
TGTGCCAGCAGCTTTTCCGGGACTAGCGGGGGCGAGCAGTACTTC
CASSFSGTSGGEQYF
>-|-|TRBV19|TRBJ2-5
TGTGCCAGTAGTATGCAGGGCGGGCAAGAGACCCAGTACTTC
CASSMQGGQETQYF
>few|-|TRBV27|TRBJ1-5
TGTGCCAGCAGTCCGCCAGGAGATCAGCCCCAGCATTTT
CASSPPGDQPQHF
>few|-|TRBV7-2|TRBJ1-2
TGTGCCAGCAGCTTAAAGGACCGCTATGGCTACACCTTC
CASSLKDRYGYTF
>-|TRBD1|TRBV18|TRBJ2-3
TGTGCCAGCTCACCCCCGGTAGGACAGGGGACGGATACGCAGTATTTT
CASSPPVGQGTDTQYF
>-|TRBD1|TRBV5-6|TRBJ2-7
TGTGCCAGCAGCCGATGGACAGGGTCCTACGAGCAGTACTTC
CASSRWTGSYEQYF
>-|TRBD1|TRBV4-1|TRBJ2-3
TGCGCCAGCAGCCTAGGACAGGGTAGGGATACGCAGTATTTT
CASSLGQGRDTQYF
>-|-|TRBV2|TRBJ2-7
TGTGCCTCCCAGCAGGGGTACGAGCAGTACTTC
CASQQGYEQYF
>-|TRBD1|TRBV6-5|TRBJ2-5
TGTGCCAGCAGTTCCGGGACAGGCCAAGAGACCCAGTACTTC
CASSSGTGQETQYF
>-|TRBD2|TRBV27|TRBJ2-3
TGTGCCAGCAGTTTCCAGCGGGAGCTCACAGATACGCAGTATTTT
CASSFQRELTDTQYF
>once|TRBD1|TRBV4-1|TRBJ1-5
TGCGCCAGCAGCCAAGAAAGGATAGACAGGGCTAGCAATCAGCCCCAGCATTTT
CASSQERIDRASNQPQHF
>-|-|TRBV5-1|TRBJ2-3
TGCGCCAGCAGCGGCCAAATGACAGATACGCAGTATTTT
CASSGQMTDTQYF
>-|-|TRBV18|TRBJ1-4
TGTGCCAGCTCACCATCCCGCGCAACTAATGAAAAACTGTTTTTT
CASSPSRATNEKLFF
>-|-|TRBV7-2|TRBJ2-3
TGTGCCAGCAGCTTAACGGGACACACCACAGATACGCAGTATTTT
CASSLTGHTTDTQYF
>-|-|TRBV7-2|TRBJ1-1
TGTGCCAGCAGCTTAAAGCAGGGAGGAACTGAAGCTTTCTTT
CASSLKQGGTEAFF